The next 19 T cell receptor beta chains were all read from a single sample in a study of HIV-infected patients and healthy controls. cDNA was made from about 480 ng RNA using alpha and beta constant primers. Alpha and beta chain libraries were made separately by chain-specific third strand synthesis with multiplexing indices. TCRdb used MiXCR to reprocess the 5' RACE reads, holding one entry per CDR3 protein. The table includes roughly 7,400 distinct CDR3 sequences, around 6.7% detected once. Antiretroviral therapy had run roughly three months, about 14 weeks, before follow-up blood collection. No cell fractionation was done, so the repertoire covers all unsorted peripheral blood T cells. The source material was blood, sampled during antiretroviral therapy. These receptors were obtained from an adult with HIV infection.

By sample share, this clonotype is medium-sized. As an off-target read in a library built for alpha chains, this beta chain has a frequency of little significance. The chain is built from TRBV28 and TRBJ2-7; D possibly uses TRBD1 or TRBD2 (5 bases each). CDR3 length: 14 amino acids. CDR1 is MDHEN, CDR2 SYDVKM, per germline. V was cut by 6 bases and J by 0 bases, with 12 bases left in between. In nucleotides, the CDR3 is TGTGCCAGCAGCCTGGGACCGAGCTCCTACGAGCAGTACTTC. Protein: CASSLGPSSYEQYF.

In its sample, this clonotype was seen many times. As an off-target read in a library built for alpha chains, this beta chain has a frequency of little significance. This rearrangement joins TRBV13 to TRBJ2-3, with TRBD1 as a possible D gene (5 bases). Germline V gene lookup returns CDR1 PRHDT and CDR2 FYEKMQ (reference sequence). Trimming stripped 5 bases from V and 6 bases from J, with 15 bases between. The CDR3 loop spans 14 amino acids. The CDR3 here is CASSDPLPGDTQYF. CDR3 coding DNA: TGTGCCAGCAGCGACCCCCTCCCAGGGGATACGCAGTATTTT.

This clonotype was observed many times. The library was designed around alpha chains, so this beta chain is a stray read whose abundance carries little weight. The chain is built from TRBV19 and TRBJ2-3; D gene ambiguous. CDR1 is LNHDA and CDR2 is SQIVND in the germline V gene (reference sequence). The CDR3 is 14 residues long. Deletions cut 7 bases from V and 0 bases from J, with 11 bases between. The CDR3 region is CASNPQLSTDTQYF. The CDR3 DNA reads TGTGCCAGTAACCCGCAGCTTAGCACAGATACGCAGTATTTT.

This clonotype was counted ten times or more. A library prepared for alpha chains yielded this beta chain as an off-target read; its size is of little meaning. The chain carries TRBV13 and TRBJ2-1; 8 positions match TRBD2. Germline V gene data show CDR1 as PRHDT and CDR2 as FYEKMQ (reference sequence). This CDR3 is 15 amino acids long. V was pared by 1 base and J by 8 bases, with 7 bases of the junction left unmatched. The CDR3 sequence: CASSLAREGQYEQFF. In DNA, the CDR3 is TGTGCCAGCAGCTTAGCCCGGGAGGGCCAATATGAGCAGTTCTTC.

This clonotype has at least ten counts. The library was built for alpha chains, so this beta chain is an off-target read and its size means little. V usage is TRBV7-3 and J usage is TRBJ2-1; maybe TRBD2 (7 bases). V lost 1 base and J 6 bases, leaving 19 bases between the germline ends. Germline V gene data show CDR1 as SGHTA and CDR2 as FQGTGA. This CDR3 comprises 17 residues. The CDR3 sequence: CASSLIGGGGGLNEQFF. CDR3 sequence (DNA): TGTGCCAGCAGCTTAATCGGTGGTGGGGGGGGCCTCAATGAGCAGTTCTTC. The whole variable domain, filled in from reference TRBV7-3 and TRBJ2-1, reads GAGVSQTPSNKVTEKGKYVELRCDPISGHTALYWYRQSLGQGPEFLIYFQGTGAADDSGLPNDRFFAVRPEGSVSTLKIQRTERGDSAVYLCASSLIGGGGGLNEQFFGPGTRLTVL.

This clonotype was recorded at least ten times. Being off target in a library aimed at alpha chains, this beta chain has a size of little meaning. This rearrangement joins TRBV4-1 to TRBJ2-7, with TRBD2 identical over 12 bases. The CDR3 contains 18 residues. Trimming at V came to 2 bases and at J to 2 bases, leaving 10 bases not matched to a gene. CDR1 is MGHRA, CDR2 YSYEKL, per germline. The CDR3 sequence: CASSQRVTSGRNPYEQYF. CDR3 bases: TGCGCCAGCAGCCAACGCGTGACTAGCGGGAGAAACCCCTACGAGCAGTACTTC.

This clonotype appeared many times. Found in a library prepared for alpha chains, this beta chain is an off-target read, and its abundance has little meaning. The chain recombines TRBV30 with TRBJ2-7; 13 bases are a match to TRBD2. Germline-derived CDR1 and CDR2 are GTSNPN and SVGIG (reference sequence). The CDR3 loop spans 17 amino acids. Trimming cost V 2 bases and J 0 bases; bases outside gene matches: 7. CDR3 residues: CAWSMTSGGYSSYEQYF. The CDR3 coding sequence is TGTGCCTGGAGTATGACTAGCGGGGGGTACAGCTCCTACGAGCAGTACTTC.

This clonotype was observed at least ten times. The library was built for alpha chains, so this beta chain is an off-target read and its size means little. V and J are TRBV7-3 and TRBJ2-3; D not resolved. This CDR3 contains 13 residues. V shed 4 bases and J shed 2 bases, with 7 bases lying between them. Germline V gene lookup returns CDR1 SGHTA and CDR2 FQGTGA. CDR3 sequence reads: CASSSYITDTQYF. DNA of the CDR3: TGTGCCAGCAGCTCCTATATCACAGATACGCAGTATTTT.

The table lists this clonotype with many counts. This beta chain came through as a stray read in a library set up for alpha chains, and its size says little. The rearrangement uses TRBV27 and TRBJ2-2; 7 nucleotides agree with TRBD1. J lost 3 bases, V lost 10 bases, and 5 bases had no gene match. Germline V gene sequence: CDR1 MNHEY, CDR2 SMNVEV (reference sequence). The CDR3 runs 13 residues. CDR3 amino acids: CATRDRDTGELFF. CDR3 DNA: TGTGCCACCCGGGACAGAGACACCGGGGAGCTGTTTTTT.

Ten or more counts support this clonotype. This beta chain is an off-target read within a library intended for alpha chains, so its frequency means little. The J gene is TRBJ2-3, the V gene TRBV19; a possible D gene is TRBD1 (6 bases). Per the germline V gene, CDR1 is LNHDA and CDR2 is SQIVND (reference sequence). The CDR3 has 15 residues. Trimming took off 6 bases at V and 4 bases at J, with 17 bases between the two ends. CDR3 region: CASRRQVKGADTQYF. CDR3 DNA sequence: TGTGCCAGTAGGAGACAGGTCAAGGGCGCAGATACGCAGTATTTT.

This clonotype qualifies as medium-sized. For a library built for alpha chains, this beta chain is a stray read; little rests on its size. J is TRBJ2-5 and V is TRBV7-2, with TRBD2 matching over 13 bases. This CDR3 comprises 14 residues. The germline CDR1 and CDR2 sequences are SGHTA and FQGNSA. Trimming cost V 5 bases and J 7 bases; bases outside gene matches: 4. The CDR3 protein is CASSLGLAGWTQYF. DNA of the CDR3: TGTGCCAGCAGCCTGGGACTAGCGGGATGGACCCAGTACTTC.

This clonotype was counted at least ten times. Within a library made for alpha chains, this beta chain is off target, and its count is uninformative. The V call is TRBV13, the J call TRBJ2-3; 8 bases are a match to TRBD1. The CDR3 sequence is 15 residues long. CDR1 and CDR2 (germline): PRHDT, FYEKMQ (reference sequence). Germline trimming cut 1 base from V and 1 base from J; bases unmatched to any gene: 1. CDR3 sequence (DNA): TGTGCCAGCAGCTTAGTGGGACAGGGCACAGATACGCAGTATTTT. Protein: CASSLVGQGTDTQYF.

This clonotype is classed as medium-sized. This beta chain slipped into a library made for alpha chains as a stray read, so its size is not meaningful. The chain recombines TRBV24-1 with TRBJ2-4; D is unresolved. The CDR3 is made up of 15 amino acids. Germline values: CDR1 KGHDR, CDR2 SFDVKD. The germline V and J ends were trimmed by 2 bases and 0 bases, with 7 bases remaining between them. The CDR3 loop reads CATSDSTLAKNIQYF. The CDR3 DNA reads TGTGCCACCAGTGATTCGACCCTAGCCAAAAACATTCAGTACTTC.

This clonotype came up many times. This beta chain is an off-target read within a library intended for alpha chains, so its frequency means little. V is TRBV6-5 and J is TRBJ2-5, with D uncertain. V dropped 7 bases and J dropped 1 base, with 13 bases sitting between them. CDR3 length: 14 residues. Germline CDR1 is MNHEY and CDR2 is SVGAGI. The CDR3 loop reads CASTTSPSQETQYF. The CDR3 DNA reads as TGTGCCAGCACCACCTCTCCTAGCCAAGAGACCCAGTACTTC.

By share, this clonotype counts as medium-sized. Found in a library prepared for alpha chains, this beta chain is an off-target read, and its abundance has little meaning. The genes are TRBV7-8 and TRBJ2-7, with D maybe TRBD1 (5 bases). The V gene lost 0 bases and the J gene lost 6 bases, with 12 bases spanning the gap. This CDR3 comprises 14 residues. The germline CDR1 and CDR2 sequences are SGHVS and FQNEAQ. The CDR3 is CASSLAGDLGEQYF. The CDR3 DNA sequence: TGTGCCAGCAGCTTAGCAGGGGATTTGGGCGAGCAGTACTTC.

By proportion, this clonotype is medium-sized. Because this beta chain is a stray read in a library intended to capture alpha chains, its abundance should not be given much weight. This CDR3 is CASSQQVTGEQFF. CDR3 in DNA: TGCGCCAGCAGTCAGCAGGTGACGGGTGAGCAGTTCTTC. The chain is built from TRBV10-1 and TRBJ2-1; D gene unclear. The length of the CDR3 is 13 residues. The V gene's germline CDR1 is WNHNN and CDR2 SYGVQD (reference sequence). V was trimmed by 5 bases and J by 9 bases, leaving 14 bases between them.

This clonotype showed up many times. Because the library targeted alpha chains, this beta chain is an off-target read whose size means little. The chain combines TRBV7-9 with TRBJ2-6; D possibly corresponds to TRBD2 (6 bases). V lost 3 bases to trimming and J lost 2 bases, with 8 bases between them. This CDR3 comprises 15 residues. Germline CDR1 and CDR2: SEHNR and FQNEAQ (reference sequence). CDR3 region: CASSLGGPGANVLTF. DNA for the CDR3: TGTGCCAGCAGCTTGGGAGGTCCTGGGGCCAACGTCCTGACTTTC.

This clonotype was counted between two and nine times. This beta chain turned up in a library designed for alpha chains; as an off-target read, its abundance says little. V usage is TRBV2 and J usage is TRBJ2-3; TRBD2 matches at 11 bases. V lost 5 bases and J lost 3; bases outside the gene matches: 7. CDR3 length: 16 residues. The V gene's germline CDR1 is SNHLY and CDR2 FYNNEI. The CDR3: CASSHFSGGATDTQYF. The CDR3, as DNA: TGTGCCAGCAGTCACTTTAGCGGGGGGGCGACAGATACGCAGTATTTT.

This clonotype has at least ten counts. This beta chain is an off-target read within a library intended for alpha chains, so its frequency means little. CDR3 DNA: TGTGCCATCCTTCGGGACATAACCTACGAGCAGTACTTC. It translates to CAILRDITYEQYF. The V call is TRBV10-3, the J call TRBJ2-7; D is perhaps TRBD1 (6 bases). The CDR3 length is 13 residues. Per germline, CDR1 ENHRY and CDR2 SYGVKD. With 8 bases removed from V and 2 bases from J, the gap between germline ends came to 13 bases.